These 30 T cell receptor beta chains were sequenced from one sample in a study of T cell clonotyping in hematopoietic cell transplantation. The method was immunoSEQ multiplex PCR; TCRdb's version includes in-frame clones alone and lacks a portion of them. The data contain 10,000 or so clones, about 97% of them singletons. This sample comprised peripheral blood mononuclear cells, obtained 100 days after allogeneic stem cell transplant. These receptors came from a male patient aged 55 to 70 who had an allogeneic stem cell transplant from a related donor, so the T cells may come from the graft donor. Some clones in this sample may be carry-over from other donors' samples.

This chain connects TRBV6-1 to TRBJ1-1; D is unclear. The germline V and J ends were trimmed by 0 bases and 4 bases, with 9 bases remaining between them. CDR1 is MNHNS and CDR2 is SASEGT in the germline V gene. CDR3 length equals 14 residues. The CDR3 is CASSEARGGTEAFF. The CDR3 DNA reads as TGTGCCAGCAGTGAAGCACGGGGAGGCACTGAAGCTTTCTTT.

This sequence joins TRBV28 and TRBJ1-1; D possibly corresponds to TRBD1 (6 bases). Per the germline V gene, CDR1 is MDHEN and CDR2 is SYDVKM. V lost 5 bases to trimming and J lost 2 bases, with 12 bases between them. This CDR3 comprises 14 residues. CDR3 region: CASSPGQLNTEAFF. The CDR3 DNA reads TGTGCCAGCAGTCCCGGACAGCTAAACACTGAAGCTTTCTTT. Drawing the rest from reference TRBV28 and TRBJ1-1, the complete variable domain is DVKVTQSSRYLVKRTGEKVFLECVQDMDHENMFWYRQDPGLGLRLIYFSYDVKMKEKGDIPEGYSVSREKKERFSLILESASTNQTSMYLCASSPGQLNTEAFFGQGTRLTVV.

This sequence joins TRBV29-1 and TRBJ1-2; D not resolved. CDR3 length: 13 residues. Germline V gene sequence: CDR1 SQVTM, CDR2 ANQGSEA. Trimming removed 5 bases from V and 4 bases from J, with 14 bases in between. CDR3 loop: CSVSVSSSYGYTF. The CDR3 nucleotides read TGCAGCGTTTCGGTCAGTTCTTCCTATGGCTACACCTTC.

The chain's CDR3 is CASSLKGGLTNYGYTF. CDR3 bases: TGCGCCAGCAGCTTAAAAGGGGGCCTTACTAACTATGGCTACACCTTC. The genes are TRBV5-1 and TRBJ1-2, with TRBD1 matching over 7 bases. The CDR3 consists of 16 residues. V gave up 2 bases and J gave up 0 bases; unmatched junction bases: 7. The germline gives CDR1 SGHRS, CDR2 YFSETQ.

J is TRBJ2-3 and V is TRBV30; maybe TRBD1 (5 bases). V lost 7 bases and J lost 5, with 10 bases in between. Looked up from germline, CDR1 is GTSNPN and CDR2 is SVGIG (reference sequence). The CDR3 totals 11 residues. This CDR3 is CASHQGDTQYF. Here the CDR3 DNA reads TGTGCCTCCCACCAGGGAGATACGCAGTATTTT.

The rearrangement joins TRBV7-2 to TRBJ2-3; 8 positions match TRBD2. Trimming took 5 bases from V and 5 from J; bases not matched to a gene: 12. CDR3 length: 16 amino acids. CDR1 is SGHTA and CDR2 is FQGNSA in the germline V gene. The CDR3 region is CASSLQGAGAGDTQYF. In DNA form, the CDR3 reads TGTGCCAGCAGCCTCCAGGGAGCGGGGGCGGGAGATACGCAGTATTTT.

This chain links TRBV4-3 with TRBJ2-1, with TRBD1 matching over 10 bases. This CDR3 comprises 17 residues. With V trimmed by 0 bases and J by 8 bases, 10 bases remained unmatched. Germline CDR1 reads LGHNA; CDR2 reads YSLEER. CDR3 bases: TGCGCCAGCAGCCAAGATGCGACAGGGGGCTTTAAGGATGAGCAGTTCTTC. This sequence encodes CASSQDATGGFKDEQFF.

The V call is TRBV11-2, the J call TRBJ1-2; D call uncertain. Germline CDR1 reads SGHAT; CDR2 reads FQNNGV. The CDR3 extends over 14 amino acids. V was trimmed by 5 bases and J by 7 bases, leaving 17 bases between them. The CDR3 DNA sequence: TGTGCCAGCAGCCCCATACAAGGCTATGGTGGCTACACCTTC. It is translated as CASSPIQGYGGYTF.

The chain combines TRBV5-8 with TRBJ2-3; perhaps D is TRBD1 or TRBD2 (5 bases each). The ends were cut back, 5 bases at V and 10 bases at J, with 14 bases in the middle. The CDR3 is 12 amino acids. Germline loops: CDR1 SGHTS, CDR2 YDEGEE. CDR3 nucleotides: TGTGCCAGCAGAAAGGAGGTGGGGGCGCAGTATTTT. It translates to CASRKEVGAQYF.

V usage is TRBV28 and J usage is TRBJ1-5, with 9 bases lining up with TRBD1. CDR1 and CDR2 from the germline V gene are MDHEN and SYDVKM. The junction had 4 bases not matched to a gene; V was cut back by 6 bases and J by 4 bases. The CDR3 has 14 amino acids. CDR3 sequence reads: CASRPQGANQPQHF. The CDR3 DNA is TGTGCCAGCAGGCCACAGGGGGCGAATCAGCCCCAGCATTTT.

The chain employs TRBV5-4 and TRBJ1-6; perhaps TRBD1 as D (6 bases). Trimming stripped 5 bases from V and 8 bases from J, with 17 bases between. The CDR3 is 15 residues long. CDR1 and CDR2 (germline): SGHNT, YYREEE (reference sequence). The CDR3 sequence: CASSLTGFGYSPLHF. CDR3 DNA: TGTGCCAGCAGTCTCACAGGGTTCGGGTATTCACCCCTCCACTTT.

This chain uses TRBV30 with TRBJ1-1; D ambiguous. There are 15 residues in the CDR3. Germline CDR1 reads GTSNPN; CDR2 reads SVGIG (reference sequence). V lost 0 bases and J lost 6, with 17 bases in between. DNA of the CDR3: TGTGCCTGGAGTGTTCTGGACCGTAGGTTCCCTGAAGCTTTCTTT. This encodes CAWSVLDRRFPEAFF. Complete variable domain (other parts from reference TRBV30 and TRBJ1-1): SQTIHQWPATLVQPVGSPLSLECTVEGTSNPNLYWYRQAAGRGLQLLFYSVGIGQISSEVPQNLSASRPQDRQFILSSKKLLLSDSGFYLCAWSVLDRRFPEAFFGQGTRLTVV.

This rearrangement joins TRBV28 to TRBJ2-7; D might be TRBD1 (6 bases). This CDR3 is 12 amino acids long. Germline CDR1 and CDR2: MDHEN and SYDVKM. V was shortened by 4 bases and J by 6 bases, with 10 bases between the two germline ends. The CDR3 nucleotides are TGTGCCAGCAGTTCTCGACAGGTCGAGCAGTACTTC. Translation gives CASSSRQVEQYF.

This clone was observed a single time. The rearrangement uses TRBV4-2 and TRBJ2-6; D gene uncertain. Looked up from germline, CDR1 is LGHNA and CDR2 is YNFKEQ. V was pared by 1 base and J by 1 base, with 5 bases between. The CDR3 is 15 residues long. The CDR3 region is CASSQGPSGANVLTF. CDR3 nucleotides: TGTGCCAGCAGCCAAGGACCGTCTGGGGCCAACGTCCTGACTTTC.

The CDR3 nucleotides are TGTGCCACCACCCGGAGGGTCGGGACAGATACGCAGTATTTT. It codes for CATTRRVGTDTQYF. The genes are TRBV27 and TRBJ2-3; possibly TRBD2 for D (6 bases). Germline V gene data show CDR1 as MNHEY and CDR2 as SMNVEV (reference sequence). Trimming took 10 bases from V and 3 from J, leaving 17 bases between them. The length of the CDR3 is 14 residues.

This rearrangement joins TRBV9 to TRBJ1-1; D is possibly TRBD1 (5 bases). CDR1 and CDR2 (germline): SGDLS, YYNGEE. CDR3 size: 14 residues. V was cut by 4 bases and J by 0 bases, with 10 bases left in between. The CDR3 region has the DNA TGTGCCAGCAGCTCTAGGGGTATGAACACTGAAGCTTTCTTT. It translates to CASSSRGMNTEAFF.

The rearrangement uses TRBV29-1 and TRBJ1-4; no firm D call. V was cut by 5 bases and J by 0 bases, with 13 bases left in between. Germline CDR1 SQVTM, CDR2 ANQGSEA. The CDR3 loop spans 15 amino acids. In DNA form, the CDR3 reads TGCAGCGTTCGGCGGAGGCATCCAACTAATGAAAAACTGTTTTTT. It yields the protein CSVRRRHPTNEKLFF. The whole variable domain, filled in from reference TRBV29-1 and TRBJ1-4, reads SAVISQKPSRDICQRGTSLTIQCQVDSQVTMMFWYRQQPGQSLTLIATANQGSEATYESGFVIDKFPISRPNLTFSTLTVSNMSPEDSSIYLCSVRRRHPTNEKLFFGSGTQLSVL.

The V call is TRBV19, the J call TRBJ2-3, with 8 positions matching TRBD2. Trimming at V came to 7 bases and at J to 5 bases, leaving 8 bases not matched to a gene. The CDR3 consists of 14 residues. Germline V lookup: CDR1 LNHDA, CDR2 SQIVND (reference sequence). The CDR3: CASTGTRGIDTQYF. CDR3 DNA sequence: TGTGCCAGTACCGGGACTAGAGGGATAGATACGCAGTATTTT.

This chain uses TRBV4-2 with TRBJ1-3; perhaps TRBD1 as D (6 bases). CDR1 LGHNA and CDR2 YNFKEQ come from the germline V gene. The CDR3 is 16 residues long. V shed 4 bases and J shed 4 bases, with 17 bases lying between them. The CDR3 sequence: CASSRKQGSAGNTIYF. The CDR3 DNA reads TGTGCCAGCAGCCGAAAACAGGGATCAGCCGGAAACACCATATATTTT.

The rearrangement joins TRBV7-2 to TRBJ2-7; maybe TRBD1 (6 bases). V lost 5 bases and J 2 bases, leaving 10 bases between the germline ends. Per germline, CDR1 SGHTA and CDR2 FQGNSA. The CDR3 totals 13 residues. The CDR3 is CASSRTEAYEQYF. CDR3 nucleotides: TGTGCCAGCAGCCGGACAGAGGCCTACGAGCAGTACTTC. The full variable domain, rest sourced from reference TRBV7-2 and TRBJ2-7, is GAGVSQSPSNKVTEKGKDVELRCDPISGHTALYWYRQSLGQGLEFLIYFQGNSAPDKSGLPSDRFSAERTGGSVSTLTIQRTQQEDSAVYLCASSRTEAYEQYFGPGTRLTVT.

This chain connects TRBV5-1 to TRBJ1-6; tentative D call: TRBD1 (5 bases). There are 15 residues in the CDR3. Germline loops: CDR1 SGHRS, CDR2 YFSETQ. Trimming stripped 0 bases from V and 7 bases from J, with 11 bases between. The DNA of the CDR3 is TGCGCCAGCAGCTTGGATGGGGCGCGGAATTCACCCCTCCACTTT. Translation: CASSLDGARNSPLHF.

This chain uses TRBV28 with TRBJ2-5, with D possibly TRBD1 on 5 matching bases. From germline, CDR1 is MDHEN and CDR2 SYDVKM. With 8 bases removed from V and 9 bases from J, the gap between germline ends came to 13 bases. The CDR3 consists of 11 residues. The CDR3 spells CASWGEGAQYF. The CDR3, as DNA: TGTGCCAGCTGGGGCGAAGGGGCCCAGTACTTC.

This clone was recorded only once. The chain has TRBV5-5 and TRBJ1-5, with TRBD1 as a possible D gene (5 bases). V shed 0 bases and J shed 7 bases, with 8 bases lying between them. Germline V lookup: CDR1 SGHKS, CDR2 YYEKEE (reference sequence). CDR3 length: 13 residues. This CDR3 is CASSLEGEQPQHF. CDR3 nucleotides: TGTGCCAGCAGCTTGGAAGGGGAACAGCCCCAGCATTTT.

V is TRBV9 and J is TRBJ1-4, with D maybe TRBD1 (5 bases). V was cut by 3 bases and J by 8 bases, with 14 bases left in between. The CDR3 is made up of 14 amino acids. Germline V gene sequence: CDR1 SGDLS, CDR2 YYNGEE. The CDR3 reads CASSAQGLEEKLFF. The CDR3 DNA is TGTGCCAGCAGCGCCCAGGGCTTAGAAGAAAAACTGTTTTTT.

V usage is TRBV5-4 and J usage is TRBJ1-1; 10 nucleotides agree with TRBD1. V trimming: 3 bases; J trimming: 3 bases; junction bases outside the gene matches: 2. The CDR3 totals 14 residues. In germline, CDR1 is SGHNT, CDR2 YYREEE (reference sequence). The CDR3 region is CASSWDRGYTEAFF. In nucleotides, the CDR3 is TGTGCCAGCAGCTGGGACAGGGGTTACACTGAAGCTTTCTTT. Combining the CDR3 with reference TRBV5-4 and TRBJ1-1 gives the whole variable domain ETGVTQSPTHLIKTRGQQVTLRCSSQSGHNTVSWYQQALGQGPQFIFQYYREEENGRGNFPPRFSGLQFPNYSSELNVNALELDDSALYLCASSWDRGYTEAFFGQGTRLTVV.

V usage is TRBV7-2 and J usage is TRBJ1-6; D unclear. This CDR3 spans 15 amino acids. The germline gives CDR1 SGHTA, CDR2 FQGNSA. V was trimmed by 3 bases and J by 8 bases, leaving 14 bases between them. The CDR3 loop reads CASSFLQVAYSPLHF. The DNA of the CDR3 is TGTGCCAGCAGCTTCCTGCAGGTAGCATATTCACCCCTCCACTTT.

The chain has TRBV19 and TRBJ2-7; D is possibly TRBD1 (6 bases). The V end lost 4 bases, the J end lost 0 bases, and 10 bases lay between the germline ends. CDR1 and CDR2 (germline): LNHDA, SQIVND (reference sequence). The CDR3 is made up of 14 amino acids. In nucleotides, the CDR3 is TGTGCCAGTAGTACGGGACACCTCTCCTACGAGCAGTACTTC. It is translated as CASSTGHLSYEQYF.

The V and J genes are TRBV18 and TRBJ1-2, with 9 bases matching TRBD1. CDR3 size: 14 residues. V was pared by 4 bases and J by 6 bases, with 6 bases of the junction left unmatched. Germline CDR1 is KGHSH and CDR2 is LQKENI. The DNA of the CDR3 is TGTGCCAGCTCACAACAGGGGGCGACGAATGGCTACACCTTC. Encoded protein: CASSQQGATNGYTF.

V is TRBV7-8 and J is TRBJ2-5; TRBD2 aligns across 8 bases. With 8 bases clipped from V and 3 bases from J, the junction kept 8 bases outside the gene matches. This CDR3 region has 14 residues. Germline V gene data show CDR1 as SGHVS and CDR2 as FQNEAQ. The CDR3 protein is CASGLTAGEETQYF. As DNA, the CDR3 is TGTGCCAGCGGCCTAACAGCGGGGGAAGAGACCCAGTACTTC.

The chain employs TRBV28 and TRBJ1-5; the match to TRBD1 covers 11 bases. V dropped 3 bases and J dropped 11; count of bases not matched to a gene: 9. Germline V CDR1 and CDR2: MDHEN, SYDVKM. This CDR3 is built from 15 residues. For the CDR3, the DNA is TGTGCCAGCAGTTTGGGACAGGGGGGTGTATTGTCCCAGCATTTT. It specifies CASSLGQGGVLSQHF.